One sample yielded the 28 T cell receptor beta chains listed below, sequenced in a study of CD8 T cells in Susac syndrome. Reverse transcription of about 0.45 to 1 ug RNA was carried out with random hexamers. One entry per CDR3 protein results from TCRdb running MiXCR on the immunoSEQ multiplex PCR reads. The sample records 95,000 to 150,000 distinct CDR3 sequences, about 92% being singletons. Sequenced material: CD8+ T cells from PBMCs. Source of these receptors: a human donor with multiple sclerosis.

The table lists this clonotype with a count of one. V and J are TRBV24-1 and TRBJ2-3; 9 nucleotides agree with TRBD1. The CDR3 is 16 amino acids. From germline, CDR1 is KGHDR and CDR2 SFDVKD. V was pared by 4 bases and J by 5 bases, with 9 bases of the junction left unmatched. The CDR3 spells CATSEPRDRAIDTQYF. The CDR3 DNA reads TGTGCCACCAGTGAGCCCCGGGACAGGGCAATAGATACGCAGTATTTT.

This chain connects TRBV3-1 to TRBJ2-4, with TRBD1 as a possible D gene (6 bases). Germline V gives CDR1 LGHDT, CDR2 YNNKEL (reference sequence). V lost 1 base and J 0 bases, leaving 10 bases between the germline ends. CDR3 length: 16 residues. The CDR3 nucleotides are TGTGCCAGCAGCCAAGTCGGACAGAGAGCCAAAAACATTCAGTACTTC. Translated: CASSQVGQRAKNIQYF.

The rearrangement links TRBV7-9 to TRBJ2-1; 12 nucleotides align to TRBD2. CDR3 size: 18 residues. Germline loops: CDR1 SEHNR, CDR2 FQNEAQ (reference sequence). J lost 2 bases, V lost 8 bases, and 13 bases had no gene match. CDR3 DNA sequence: TGTGCCAGCTCGGCTAGCGGGGGGGCCAAGACGACCTACAATGAGCAGTTCTTC. Translating it yields CASSASGGAKTTYNEQFF.

The chain uses TRBV20-1 and TRBJ1-2, with a tentative D call TRBD1 (5 bases). The CDR3 has 14 residues. Germline loops: CDR1 DFQATT, CDR2 SNEGSKA (reference sequence). Trimming cost V 1 base and J 6 bases, with 15 bases left between them. CDR3 region: CSARGYEQANGYTF. The CDR3 DNA is TGCAGTGCTAGAGGTTACGAACAGGCGAATGGCTACACCTTC.

This sequence joins TRBV28 and TRBJ2-3, with D perhaps being TRBD1 or TRBD2 (6 bases each). This CDR3 has 15 residues. Germline V lookup: CDR1 MDHEN, CDR2 SYDVKM. Trimming stripped 2 bases from V and 6 bases from J, with 15 bases between. This CDR3 is CASSLRGGRWDTQYF. The CDR3, as DNA: TGTGCCAGCAGTTTACGTGGGGGGCGTTGGGATACGCAGTATTTT.

This clonotype has just one count. The CDR3 DNA is TGTGCCACCAGCAGAGAGGGACAGGGGGTCGGGGAGCTGTTTTTT. Translating gives CATSREGQGVGELFF. The rearrangement joins TRBV15 to TRBJ2-2; 11 bases agree with TRBD1. Germline CDR1 and CDR2: LNHNV and YYDKDF (reference sequence). The V gene end was trimmed by 0 bases and the J gene end by 7 bases; junction bases not matched to a gene: 1. CDR3 length equals 15 residues.

The chain recombines TRBV5-1 with TRBJ1-1; 9 bases are shared with TRBD1. This CDR3 is built from 15 residues. With V trimmed by 0 bases and J by 1 base, 1 base remained unmatched. Germline V lookup: CDR1 SGHRS, CDR2 YFSETQ. The CDR3 region has the DNA TGCGCCAGCAGCTTGGGGGACAGGGAGAACACTGAAGCTTTCTTT. Residues: CASSLGDRENTEAFF.

The DNA of the CDR3 is TGTGCCAGCACCGACTCCCCATCTGGGGCCAACGTCCTGACTTTC. This translates into CASTDSPSGANVLTF. This chain links TRBV6-1 with TRBJ2-6; D gene uncertain. V was trimmed by 7 bases and J by 1 base, leaving 11 bases between them. The V gene's germline CDR1 is MNHNS and CDR2 SASEGT. The CDR3 is 15 residues long.

The CDR3 coding sequence is TGCGCCAGCAGCTTGGACCCCCCGGATACGCAGTATTTT. Translated: CASSLDPPDTQYF. This rearrangement joins TRBV5-1 to TRBJ2-3; D unresolved. The V and J ends lost 0 bases and 6 bases respectively, with 8 bases between them. The CDR3 extends over 13 amino acids. Germline CDR1 is SGHRS and CDR2 is YFSETQ.

This clonotype has only a few counts. The rearrangement uses TRBV6-5 and TRBJ2-7, with D maybe TRBD2 (5 bases). Germline CDR1 reads MNHEY; CDR2 reads SVGAGI. The CDR3 extends over 14 amino acids. V lost 4 bases and J lost 4, with 14 bases in between. DNA for the CDR3: TGTGCCAGCAGTTTCGGGCGGGCGGATTACGAGCAGTACTTC. Translation gives CASSFGRADYEQYF.

The chain uses TRBV7-9 and TRBJ2-1; D perhaps matches TRBD2 (6 bases). V was clipped by 4 bases and J by 2 bases, with 12 bases between them. The germline V gene has CDR1 SEHNR and CDR2 FQNEAQ (reference sequence). This CDR3 is built from 15 residues. CDR3 in amino acids: CASSSTRETYNEQFF. CDR3 DNA sequence: TGTGCCAGCAGCTCGACTAGAGAGACCTACAATGAGCAGTTCTTC.

The chain is built from TRBV7-9 and TRBJ2-7; unclear D gene. This CDR3 comprises 12 residues. Trimming shortened V by 8 bases and J by 12 bases, and 20 bases separated the two germline ends. Per the germline V gene, CDR1 is SEHNR and CDR2 is FQNEAQ (reference sequence). The CDR3 is CASGENSLEGYF. The CDR3 bases are TGTGCCAGCGGCGAGAATTCCCTGGAAGGGTACTTC.

In nucleotides, the CDR3 is TGTGCCAGCAGCACGTTTCGGGGGTCCTACGAGCAGTACGTC. It specifies CASSTFRGSYEQYV. The rearrangement uses TRBV5-6 and TRBJ2-7; perhaps TRBD2 as D (6 bases). Germline V CDR1 and CDR2: SGHDT, YYEEEE. The CDR3 is made up of 14 amino acids. Trimming took off 4 bases at V and 1 base at J, with 12 bases between the two ends.

The chain links TRBV11-2 to TRBJ2-6, with D perhaps TRBD1 or TRBD2 (7 bases each). V shed 5 bases and J shed 0 bases, with 11 bases lying between them. Germline V CDR1 and CDR2: SGHAT, FQNNGV. The CDR3 is 16 residues long. CDR3 protein: CASSPGGASGANVLTF. The CDR3 DNA sequence: TGTGCCAGCAGCCCAGGGGGGGCCTCTGGGGCCAACGTCCTGACTTTC.

There are a few counts of this clonotype. The V and J genes are TRBV6-2 or TRBV6-3 and TRBJ2-6; 8 positions match TRBD1. Losses at the gene ends were 6 bases for V and 6 bases for J; bases not matched to a gene: 16. The CDR3 covers 18 residues. Germline V gene data show CDR1 as MNHEY and CDR2 as SVGEGT. The CDR3 protein is CASRTNLIDRGEANVLTF. For the CDR3, the DNA is TGTGCCAGCAGAACGAATTTAATAGACAGGGGTGAGGCCAACGTCCTGACTTTC.

The chain is built from TRBV27 and TRBJ2-3; no clear D. The CDR3 runs to 15 residues. Per germline, CDR1 MNHEY and CDR2 SMNVEV (reference sequence). The V and J ends lost 5 bases and 0 bases respectively, with 12 bases between them. The DNA for the CDR3 is TGTGCCAGCAGTGGCACGCCCGCGAGCACAGATACGCAGTATTTT. As protein: CASSGTPASTDTQYF.

The V call is TRBV29-1, the J call TRBJ2-7, with D perhaps given as TRBD1 or TRBD2 (5 bases each). Germline CDR1 SQVTM, CDR2 ANQGSEA. The CDR3 is made up of 13 amino acids. Trimming pared 3 bases from V and 6 bases from J, leaving 15 bases between. CDR3 sequence: CSVEGRDPLEQYF. The CDR3 region has the DNA TGCAGCGTTGAGGGCAGGGACCCTCTCGAGCAGTACTTC.

The chain recombines TRBV7-9 with TRBJ2-2; TRBD2 agrees at 8 bases. Germline loops: CDR1 SEHNR, CDR2 FQNEAQ (reference sequence). There are 15 residues in the CDR3. With 3 bases clipped from V and 6 bases from J, the junction kept 6 bases outside the gene matches. The CDR3: CASSFHQTSAGELFF. The CDR3, as DNA: TGTGCCAGCAGCTTCCACCAGACTAGCGCCGGGGAGCTGTTTTTT.

This chain connects TRBV9 to TRBJ1-2; TRBD1 matches at 7 bases. The CDR3 sequence is 13 residues long. CDR1 is SGDLS and CDR2 is YYNGEE in the germline V gene. V dropped 4 bases and J dropped 10; count of bases not matched to a gene: 10. CDR3 DNA: TGTGCCAGCAGCTTGGGGACAGATCGGGTCTACACCTTC. Translating gives CASSLGTDRVYTF.

This rearrangement joins TRBV9 to TRBJ2-3, with unresolved D. The CDR3 contains 16 residues. V gave up 0 bases and J gave up 4 bases, with 15 bases separating them. Germline CDR1 is SGDLS and CDR2 is YYNGEE. CDR3 bases: TGTGCCAGCAGCGTAGGGTTTCGCGGCCAGGCAGATACGCAGTATTTT. Amino acids: CASSVGFRGQADTQYF.

The chain is built from TRBV27 and TRBJ1-1, with 8 bases fitting TRBD1. V shed 2 bases, J shed 3 bases, and the junction held 2 bases outside the gene matches. Germline loops: CDR1 MNHEY, CDR2 SMNVEV (reference sequence). CDR3 length equals 14 residues. Here the CDR3 reads CASSLLTGDTEAFF. The CDR3 DNA is TGTGCCAGCAGTTTACTGACAGGGGACACTGAAGCTTTCTTT.

The rearrangement links TRBV6-6 to TRBJ2-2; D unclear. This CDR3 spans 11 amino acids. Germline CDR1 is MNHNY and CDR2 is SVGAGI (reference sequence). V was trimmed by 2 bases and J by 7 bases, leaving 2 bases between them. The CDR3 bases are TGTGCCAGCAGTTACGGCGGGGAGCTGTTTTTT. Its protein product is CASSYGGELFF.

V gene TRBV7-2 combines with J gene TRBJ1-2; no definite D call. Per germline, CDR1 SGHTA and CDR2 FQGNSA. CDR3 length: 14 amino acids. The V end lost 5 bases, the J end lost 0 bases, and 10 bases lay between the germline ends. CDR3 amino acids: CASSPGRTNYGYTF. DNA of the CDR3: TGTGCCAGCAGCCCCGGGCGAACTAACTATGGCTACACCTTC.

Only one count was recorded for this clonotype. The CDR3 region is CASSPGLAKNIQYF. The CDR3 DNA reads as TGCGCCAGCAGCCCGGGACTAGCCAAAAACATTCAGTACTTC. This rearrangement joins TRBV4-1 to TRBJ2-4, with a tentative D call TRBD2 (6 bases). V lost 4 bases and J lost 0, with 7 bases in between. The germline CDR1 and CDR2 sequences are MGHRA and YSYEKL. This CDR3 comprises 14 residues.

In this sample, this clonotype turned up once. The chain uses TRBV3-1 and TRBJ1-5, with D perhaps matching TRBD1 (5 bases). Gene TRBJ2-3 matches the end of the DNA better, so the J call may be wrong. CDR1 is LGHDT, CDR2 YNNKEL, per germline (reference sequence). The CDR3 length is 17 residues. The CDR3 region is CASSQGLDIQGNQPQYF. DNA for the CDR3: TGTGCCAGCAGCCAAGGGCTGGACATACAAGGGAATCAGCCCCAGTATTTT.

On this clonotype itself: A junction end diverges from the germline sequence, so it may reflect a read error. The rearrangement uses TRBV24-1 and TRBJ1-5; the D is unclear. Germline V gene sequence: CDR1 KGHDR, CDR2 SFDVKD. The CDR3 runs to 13 residues. In DNA, the CDR3 is TGTGCCACCAGTCATTTGGGCAATCAGCCCCAGCATTTT. Encoded protein: CATSHLGNQPQHF.

The chain carries TRBV5-6 and TRBJ2-3; TRBD2 matches 8 bases. Trimming removed 0 bases from V and 5 bases from J; junction bases left unmatched: 2. The CDR3 has 14 amino acids. CDR1 and CDR2 (germline): SGHDT, YYEEEE. CDR3 nucleotide sequence: TGTGCCAGCAGCTTGGATACTAGCGGAGATACGCAGTATTTT. This gives the protein CASSLDTSGDTQYF.

CDR3 DNA: TGTGCCAGCAGTGAATCCCGCCAGGTCATCGACAATGAGCAGTTCTTC. This codes for CASSESRQVIDNEQFF. V gene TRBV2 combines with J gene TRBJ2-1, with D hard to call. This CDR3 is 16 amino acids long. Trimming stripped 2 bases from V and 5 bases from J, with 16 bases between. Germline lookup yields CDR1 SNHLY and CDR2 FYNNEI.